The 5 T cell receptor beta chains presented below share a single source sample, sequenced in a study of blood T cell repertoires in COVID-19. Clones were sequenced by immunoSEQ multiplex PCR, and TCRdb holds only the in-frame ones, with some missing. Here the sample spans 75,000 to 100,000 clones, less than 90% being singletons. The sample comprised peripheral blood. These receptors originate from a woman aged 80 or older with acute or convalescent COVID-19.

CDR3 DNA: TGTGCCAGTAGTGCCTACGGGACAGCCTACGAGCAGTACTTC. It codes for CASSAYGTAYEQYF. This rearrangement joins TRBV19 to TRBJ2-7; 7 bases agree with TRBD1. Per germline, CDR1 LNHDA and CDR2 SQIVND (reference sequence). Trimming at V came to 5 bases and at J to 2 bases, leaving 6 bases not matched to a gene. The CDR3 runs to 14 residues.

V and J are TRBV18 and TRBJ2-3; D remains unclear. The V end lost 0 bases, the J end lost 6 bases, and 10 bases lay between the germline ends. The CDR3 is 14 residues long. Germline loops: CDR1 KGHSH, CDR2 LQKENI. DNA of the CDR3: TGTGCCAGCTCACCACCCGTTGGCGGTGATACGCAGTATTTT. This sequence encodes CASSPPVGGDTQYF.

The chain combines TRBV6-6 with TRBJ2-5; TRBD2 aligns across 9 bases. Unmatched junction bases numbered 6, after V lost 6 bases and J lost 4 bases. CDR3 length: 14 residues. The germline gives CDR1 MNHNY, CDR2 SVGAGI (reference sequence). The CDR3 DNA reads TGTGCCAGCAGCCGCCTTAGCGGGGGAGAGACCCAGTACTTC. Its translation: CASSRLSGGETQYF.

The rearrangement links TRBV11-3 to TRBJ1-2; 9 nucleotides agree with TRBD1. This CDR3 is 18 amino acids long. After removal of 5 bases from V and 4 bases from J, the junction contained 17 bases not matched to a gene. Germline V gives CDR1 SGHNT, CDR2 YENEEA. CDR3 nucleotides: TGTGCCAGCAGCCCGCAACCTTCCGGGACAGGGTTGGCCTATGGCTACACCTTC. Encoded protein: CASSPQPSGTGLAYGYTF.

The V gene is TRBV2, the J gene TRBJ2-2; 7 nucleotides agree with TRBD1. The CDR3 runs to 14 residues. After removal of 8 bases from V and 5 bases from J, the junction contained 8 bases not matched to a gene. Germline V lookup: CDR1 SNHLY, CDR2 FYNNEI. The CDR3 DNA sequence: TGTGCCAGCCGAGACAGGGTTGGAACCGGGGAGCTGTTTTTT. It translates to CASRDRVGTGELFF.